This passage covers 21 T cell receptor beta chains from one sample sequenced in a study of blood T cell repertoires in COVID-19. TCRdb keeps only in-frame clones here, not all; method: immunoSEQ multiplex PCR. This sample carries about 140,000 clones, 86% of them seen once, and the ten largest clones take approximately 8.2%. Sequenced sample: peripheral blood. The receptor source for this set is a woman in her sixties with acute or convalescent COVID-19.

The rearrangement joins TRBV9 to TRBJ2-2, with D unresolved. Trimming removed 0 bases from V and 7 bases from J, with 13 bases in between. This CDR3 comprises 15 residues. Germline V gives CDR1 SGDLS, CDR2 YYNGEE. CDR3 nucleotide sequence: TGTGCCAGCAGCGTAGCCGACTCCCCGAACGGGGAGCTGTTTTTT. It translates to CASSVADSPNGELFF.

The chain employs TRBV20-1 and TRBJ2-7, with a tentative D call TRBD1 (7 bases). The germline V and J ends were trimmed by 6 bases and 4 bases, with 10 bases remaining between them. The CDR3 totals 11 residues. Germline V lookup: CDR1 DFQATT, CDR2 SNEGSKA (reference sequence). CDR3 DNA: TGCAGTGCGGCGGGACAGTACGAGCAGTACTTC. Its protein product is CSAAGQYEQYF.

The CDR3 loop reads CASSVLVNTNTGELFF. The CDR3 DNA is TGTGCCAGCAGCGTCTTGGTCAACACGAACACCGGGGAGCTGTTTTTT. The genes are TRBV9 and TRBJ2-2; D remains unclear. V shed 2 bases and J shed 0 bases, with 11 bases lying between them. The CDR3 length is 16 residues. Germline CDR1 and CDR2: SGDLS and YYNGEE.

The chain joins TRBV7-2 to TRBJ1-2; no definite D call. Trimming removed 2 bases at V and 4 bases at J, with 5 bases between. Germline CDR1 is SGHTA and CDR2 is FQGNSA. The CDR3 has 12 amino acids. DNA for the CDR3: TGTGCCAGCAGCTTAAACAGCTATGGCTACACCTTC. Its translation is CASSLNSYGYTF.

V usage is TRBV9 and J usage is TRBJ1-1; D remains unclear. CDR1 is SGDLS, CDR2 YYNGEE, per germline. There are 14 residues in the CDR3. V lost 1 base and J lost 4, with 11 bases in between. The DNA for the CDR3 is TGTGCCAGCAGCGTATATCCGGAGGGCACTGAAGCTTTCTTT. It translates to CASSVYPEGTEAFF.

The chain combines TRBV6-1 with TRBJ1-5, with 9 bases aligning to TRBD1. J lost 3 bases, V lost 4 bases, and 7 bases had no gene match. Germline CDR1 reads MNHNS; CDR2 reads SASEGT. The CDR3 is 16 residues long. DNA for the CDR3: TGTGCCAGCAGTGCCCCTGGACAGGGGCCCAATCAGCCCCAGCATTTT. Translation: CASSAPGQGPNQPQHF.

The rearrangement joins TRBV4-2 to TRBJ2-5; TRBD1 matches at 7 bases. The trim removed 1 base at V and 2 bases at J, leaving 4 bases unmatched. The length of the CDR3 is 15 residues. From germline, CDR1 is LGHNA and CDR2 YNFKEQ. The CDR3 bases are TGTGCCAGCAGCCAAGGAGGGACAGAGCAAGAGACCCAGTACTTC. Translation gives CASSQGGTEQETQYF.

The chain employs TRBV6-1 and TRBJ1-2; no clear D. The germline gives CDR1 MNHNS, CDR2 SASEGT. This CDR3 region has 13 residues. V was pared by 2 bases and J by 13 bases, with 17 bases between. The CDR3 here is CASSERPVIRGTF. The DNA for the CDR3 is TGTGCCAGCAGTGAACGCCCCGTTATAAGAGGCACCTTC.

This clone was counted a single time. The genes are TRBV9 and TRBJ2-7; 7 nucleotides agree with TRBD1. Germline V gene lookup returns CDR1 SGDLS and CDR2 YYNGEE. V shed 0 bases, J shed 0 bases, and the junction held 6 bases outside the gene matches. The CDR3 runs to 16 residues. CDR3 loop: CASSVGSGTASYEQYF. The CDR3 DNA sequence: TGTGCCAGCAGCGTAGGGTCAGGGACAGCCTCCTACGAGCAGTACTTC.

This clone occurred many times. The chain combines TRBV19 with TRBJ1-1, with 8 bases lining up with TRBD1. The CDR3 is made up of 14 amino acids. Trimming removed 4 bases from V and 0 bases from J; junction bases left unmatched: 1. In germline, CDR1 is LNHDA, CDR2 SQIVND (reference sequence). The CDR3 is CASSKDRVNTEAFF. The CDR3 bases are TGTGCCAGTAGTAAGGACAGGGTGAACACTGAAGCTTTCTTT.

The gene calls are TRBV3-1 (or the pseudogene TRBV3-2) and TRBJ2-7, with D perhaps TRBD1 (5 bases). This CDR3 region has 15 residues. Germline CDR1 LGHDT, CDR2 YNNKEL (reference sequence). The V gene lost 2 bases and the J gene lost 3 bases, with 14 bases spanning the gap. CDR3 sequence reads: CASSQLAGLNYEQYF. DNA for the CDR3: TGTGCCAGCAGCCAATTGGCAGGGTTAAACTACGAGCAGTACTTC.

The chain joins TRBV7-9 to TRBJ2-1; D is undetermined. This CDR3 spans 13 amino acids. CDR1 is SEHNR, CDR2 FQNEAQ, per germline (reference sequence). With 5 bases removed from V and 0 bases from J, the gap between germline ends came to 5 bases. CDR3: CASSRSSYNEQFF. CDR3 nucleotide sequence: TGTGCCAGCAGCCGTAGCTCCTACAATGAGCAGTTCTTC.

This chain links TRBV5-5 with TRBJ1-1; the D gene is possibly TRBD1 (6 bases). This CDR3 spans 15 amino acids. The germline CDR1 and CDR2 sequences are SGHKS and YYEKEE (reference sequence). V lost 5 bases to trimming and J lost 0 bases, with 14 bases between them. This chain's CDR3 is CASSPTGSLNTEAFF. The CDR3 DNA follows: TGTGCCAGCAGTCCTACAGGGTCATTGAACACTGAAGCTTTCTTT.

The rearrangement joins TRBV9 to TRBJ1-4; a possible D gene is TRBD1 (5 bases). Trimming removed 3 bases at V and 4 bases at J, with 13 bases between. The CDR3 covers 15 residues. Germline V gives CDR1 SGDLS, CDR2 YYNGEE. The CDR3 DNA reads as TGTGCCAGCAGCGACGGGGGACCTCGTAATGAAAAACTGTTTTTT. Its translation is CASSDGGPRNEKLFF.

The chain combines TRBV5-4 with TRBJ2-1; 9 bases line up with TRBD2. The V gene end was trimmed by 4 bases and the J gene end by 5 bases; junction bases not matched to a gene: 4. The CDR3 totals 14 residues. Germline values: CDR1 SGHNT, CDR2 YYREEE (reference sequence). DNA of the CDR3: TGTGCCAGCAGCCCCGGCGGGGGGGACAATGAGCAGTTCTTC. Protein: CASSPGGGDNEQFF.

The chain is built from TRBV5-4 and TRBJ1-2, with a tentative D call TRBD1 (5 bases). Trimming removed 4 bases at V and 5 bases at J, with 9 bases between. Germline V lookup: CDR1 SGHNT, CDR2 YYREEE (reference sequence). The CDR3 sequence is 12 residues long. CDR3 sequence: CASSNAGYGYTF. The CDR3 DNA sequence: TGTGCCAGCAGCAACGCAGGGTATGGCTACACCTTC.

V usage is TRBV7-2 and J usage is TRBJ1-2; D gene unclear. The CDR3 has 16 amino acids. The V and J ends lost 5 bases and 0 bases respectively, with 16 bases between them. Germline V gene data show CDR1 as SGHTA and CDR2 as FQGNSA. The CDR3 bases are TGTGCCAGCAGCGGGAGTCGACGGTTAGCTAACTATGGCTACACCTTC. The encoded protein is CASSGSRRLANYGYTF.

The chain carries TRBV27 and TRBJ2-7, with TRBD1 matching 8 bases. The germline gives CDR1 MNHEY, CDR2 SMNVEV (reference sequence). This CDR3 region has 12 residues. The ends lost 8 bases at V and 7 bases at J; junction bases unmatched: 7. CDR3 sequence: CASRSGGGEQYF. The CDR3 DNA sequence: TGTGCCAGCCGGTCAGGGGGCGGGGAGCAGTACTTC.

This chain connects TRBV18 to TRBJ2-2; weak D call: TRBD1 (6 bases). V was shortened by 0 bases and J by 2 bases, with 10 bases between the two germline ends. CDR1 and CDR2 from the germline V gene are KGHSH and LQKENI. This CDR3 spans 16 amino acids. In DNA, the CDR3 is TGTGCCAGCTCACCACCCGAGGGGGTAAACACCGGGGAGCTGTTTTTT. Translated: CASSPPEGVNTGELFF.

J is TRBJ1-1 and V is TRBV5-1, with D hard to call. The V end was cut by 0 bases, the J end by 2 bases, with 8 bases between. The CDR3 spans 14 residues. Germline lookup yields CDR1 SGHRS and CDR2 YFSETQ. The CDR3 sequence: CASSLATENTEAFF. In DNA, the CDR3 is TGCGCCAGCAGCTTGGCAACAGAAAACACTGAAGCTTTCTTT.

This clone was recorded a few times. The CDR3 DNA is TGTGCCAGCAGCCAACTGAGTCAGGGGAGGAACACTGAAGCTTTCTTT. Its protein product is CASSQLSQGRNTEAFF. The V gene is TRBV3-1 (or the pseudogene TRBV3-2), the J gene TRBJ1-1; D perhaps matches TRBD1 (6 bases). CDR1 and CDR2 from the germline V gene are LGHDT and YNNKEL (reference sequence). V was trimmed by 2 bases and J by 1 base, leaving 14 bases between them. The CDR3 is made up of 16 amino acids.